Below are 24 T cell receptor beta chains sequenced from a single sample in a study of blood T cell repertoires in COVID-19. Libraries were prepared by immunoSEQ multiplex PCR; TCRdb keeps only in-frame clonotypes and omits some of them. The sample contains a few hundred thousand clones, 70% to 85% of which appear only once. The specimen sequenced was peripheral blood. The receptors derive from a woman aged 40 to 55 who had recovered from COVID-19.

The J gene is TRBJ2-5, the V gene TRBV10-3, with TRBD1 as a possible D gene (5 bases). Germline-derived CDR1 and CDR2 are ENHRY and SYGVKD. The germline V and J ends were trimmed by 4 bases and 2 bases, with 8 bases remaining between them. This CDR3 has 13 amino acids. The CDR3 loop is CAISGGQQETQYF. The CDR3, as DNA: TGTGCCATCAGTGGTGGACAACAAGAGACCCAGTACTTC.

V and J are TRBV19 and TRBJ1-1; D unclear. V was pared by 3 bases and J by 3 bases, with 8 bases between. This CDR3 has 13 amino acids. Germline V gives CDR1 LNHDA, CDR2 SQIVND (reference sequence). The CDR3 sequence is CASSILDYTEAFF. As DNA, the CDR3 is TGTGCCAGTAGTATCCTAGATTACACTGAAGCTTTCTTT.

With respect to this clone: The junction departs from the called germline gene at one end, perhaps through a read error. The chain recombines TRBV4-3 with TRBJ2-1; TRBD1 agrees at 7 bases. CDR1 is LGHNA, CDR2 YSLEER, per germline. This CDR3 comprises 13 residues. The DNA for the CDR3 is TGCGCCAGCAGCCAAGCTGGCAGGGGGAATAGGGTCTTC. It yields the protein CASSQAGRGNRVF.

This clone was seen only a few times. V usage is TRBV27 and J usage is TRBJ1-2; no firm D call. V shed 7 bases and J shed 4 bases, with 25 bases lying between them. Germline V gives CDR1 MNHEY, CDR2 SMNVEV (reference sequence). The CDR3 is 17 residues long. This CDR3 reads CASTPGGFLSRSYGYTF. CDR3 sequence (DNA): TGTGCCAGCACGCCTGGAGGTTTTCTCTCCCGGAGCTATGGCTACACCTTC.

This clone was detected only once. J is TRBJ1-2 and V is TRBV3-1 (or the pseudogene TRBV3-2), with TRBD1 identical over 7 bases. Per germline, CDR1 LGHDT and CDR2 YNNKEL (reference sequence). This CDR3 spans 14 amino acids. J lost 4 bases, V lost 1 base, and 3 bases had no gene match. This chain's CDR3 is CASSQVQGSYGYTF. The CDR3 nucleotides read TGTGCCAGCAGCCAAGTACAGGGGTCCTATGGCTACACCTTC.

The V gene is TRBV7-6, the J gene TRBJ2-7; TRBD1 matches 7 bases. Unmatched junction bases numbered 14, after V lost 5 bases and J lost 4 bases. Germline CDR1 is SGHVS and CDR2 is FNYEAQ. This CDR3 has 16 residues. CDR3 nucleotide sequence: TGTGCCAGCAGCCGAGGGGGCAGGTGGTTTGGGTACGAGCAGTACTTC. Translating it yields CASSRGGRWFGYEQYF.

The chain has TRBV7-9 and TRBJ1-1; D is ambiguous. The CDR3 sequence is 12 residues long. Trimming took 0 bases from V and 7 from J, leaving 6 bases between them. CDR1 and CDR2 (germline): SEHNR, FQNEAQ (reference sequence). The CDR3 here is CASSLAELEAFF. The DNA for the CDR3 is TGTGCCAGCAGCTTAGCGGAGCTTGAAGCTTTCTTT.

The gene calls are TRBV2 and TRBJ1-6; D is unresolved. This CDR3 has 13 amino acids. Germline values: CDR1 SNHLY, CDR2 FYNNEI. The ends were cut back, 7 bases at V and 8 bases at J, with 12 bases in the middle. The CDR3 nucleotides are TGTGCCAGCATCTCAACTGCCTATTCACCCCTCCACTTT. Translation: CASISTAYSPLHF.

The chain couples TRBV7-9 to TRBJ2-2, with 13 bases lining up with TRBD2. Germline V lookup: CDR1 SEHNR, CDR2 FQNEAQ (reference sequence). V shed 5 bases and J 6 bases; nucleotides not matched to a gene: 6. The CDR3 length is 16 residues. In DNA, the CDR3 is TGTGCCAGCAGCAAACTAGCGGGGGGGCGCCCCGGGGAGCTGTTTTTT. Amino acid sequence: CASSKLAGGRPGELFF. The whole variable domain, filled in from reference TRBV7-9 and TRBJ2-2, reads DTGVSQNPRHKITKRGQNVTFRCDPISEHNRLYWYRQTLGQGPEFLTYFQNEAQLEKSRLLSDRFSAERPKGSFSTLEIQRTEQGDSAMYLCASSKLAGGRPGELFFGEGSRLTVL.

The chain carries TRBV7-8 and TRBJ2-5; 9 nucleotides agree with TRBD2. The CDR3 is 14 amino acids. V lost 3 bases and J lost 5; bases outside the gene matches: 4. CDR1 SGHVS and CDR2 FQNEAQ come from the germline V gene. CDR3: CASSLVAGVETQYF. CDR3 DNA: TGTGCCAGCAGCTTGGTAGCGGGGGTTGAGACCCAGTACTTC.

V gene TRBV5-6 combines with J gene TRBJ2-7, with D tentatively TRBD1 (5 bases). V was pared by 4 bases and J by 2 bases, with 13 bases between. Germline values: CDR1 SGHDT, CDR2 YYEEEE. The CDR3 has 14 residues. CDR3 nucleotide sequence: TGTGCCAGCAGCGCCACAGGAATTCCCTACGAGCAGTACTTC. Its translation is CASSATGIPYEQYF.

The chain employs TRBV7-2 and TRBJ1-2; 7 positions agree with TRBD1. Germline CDR1 is SGHTA and CDR2 is FQGNSA. The junction had 6 bases not matched to a gene; V was cut back by 5 bases and J by 0 bases. The CDR3 spans 15 residues. The CDR3 spells CASSPGTVPNYGYTF. In nucleotides, the CDR3 is TGTGCCAGCAGCCCAGGGACAGTGCCTAACTATGGCTACACCTTC.

For this clone: Other nucleotide sequences from this sample produce the same CDR3. The chain employs TRBV7-2 and TRBJ2-7; D is ambiguous. The germline V gene encodes CDR1 SGHTA and CDR2 FQGNSA. The CDR3 runs 12 residues. The V end was cut by 5 bases, the J end by 0 bases, with 5 bases between. The CDR3 sequence is CASSPNSYEQYF. CDR3 sequence (DNA): TGTGCCAGCAGCCCCAACTCCTACGAGCAGTACTTC.

The chain links TRBV5-1 to TRBJ1-1, with TRBD1 as a possible D gene (6 bases). V was clipped by 3 bases and J by 4 bases, with 13 bases between them. The CDR3 spans 14 residues. The germline V gene has CDR1 SGHRS and CDR2 YFSETQ. The DNA for the CDR3 is TGCGCCAGCAGCTCGGGCGGGGGCGGCACTGAAGCTTTCTTT. Translating gives CASSSGGGGTEAFF.

The chain recombines TRBV28 with TRBJ1-5; TRBD1 agrees at 7 bases. With 7 bases clipped from V and 4 bases from J, the junction kept 7 bases outside the gene matches. The CDR3 contains 14 residues. CDR1 MDHEN and CDR2 SYDVKM come from the germline V gene. The CDR3 spells CASNSGQSNQPQHF. The CDR3 DNA reads as TGTGCCAGCAACTCGGGACAGTCTAATCAGCCCCAGCATTTT.

This clone was detected only a few times. The chain joins TRBV16 to TRBJ2-5, with D tentatively TRBD2 (5 bases). The CDR3 runs 13 residues. From germline, CDR1 is KGHSY and CDR2 FQNENV. Between the trimmed V and J ends, which lost 5 bases and 8 bases, there was a span of 15 bases. The CDR3 spells CASSAGLAGTQYF. CDR3 DNA: TGTGCCAGCAGCGCCGGACTGGCAGGAACCCAGTACTTC.

V gene TRBV12-3 or TRBV12-4 combines with J gene TRBJ1-2, with 7 nucleotides matching TRBD1. With V trimmed by 6 bases and J by 4 bases, 5 bases remained unmatched. This CDR3 contains 13 residues. CDR3 in DNA: TGTGCCAGCAGCAGGGACAGATTCTATGGCTACACCTTC. Translation: CASSRDRFYGYTF.

The gene calls are TRBV7-2 and TRBJ1-1, with D perhaps TRBD1 (6 bases). Germline CDR1 SGHTA, CDR2 FQGNSA. V was shortened by 5 bases and J by 1 base, with 8 bases between the two germline ends. The CDR3 runs to 13 residues. CDR3 protein: CASSGQTNTEAFF. The DNA for the CDR3 is TGTGCCAGCAGCGGACAGACGAACACTGAAGCTTTCTTT.

About this clone: The same CDR3 also results from other DNA sequences found in this sample. This rearrangement joins TRBV6-2 or TRBV6-3 to TRBJ1-1, with 8 bases fitting TRBD1. V shed 5 bases, J shed 5 bases, and the junction held 4 bases outside the gene matches. Germline CDR1 and CDR2: MNHEY and SVGEGT. This CDR3 has 13 amino acids. The CDR3 protein is CASSRQGYTEAFF. Here the CDR3 DNA reads TGTGCCAGCAGTCGACAGGGGTATACTGAAGCTTTCTTT.

The chain couples TRBV6-5 to TRBJ1-3, with 9 bases matching TRBD1. The CDR3 is 14 amino acids. Per germline, CDR1 MNHEY and CDR2 SVGAGI. V dropped 6 bases and J dropped 4; count of bases not matched to a gene: 4. The CDR3 reads CASRMTGGGNTIYF. CDR3 in DNA: TGTGCCAGCAGGATGACAGGGGGAGGAAACACCATATATTTT.

The V call is TRBV6-6, the J call TRBJ1-1; 8 positions agree with TRBD1. V dropped 6 bases and J dropped 6; count of bases not matched to a gene: 6. CDR1 is MNHNY, CDR2 SVGAGI, per germline (reference sequence). The CDR3 consists of 13 residues. The CDR3 sequence is CASSPGGRSEAFF. The CDR3 nucleotides are TGTGCCAGCAGCCCAGGGGGCAGATCTGAAGCTTTCTTT.

The chain joins TRBV27 to TRBJ2-7, with 9 bases that match TRBD2. The CDR3 has 16 amino acids. J was trimmed by 4 bases and V by 3 bases; bases with no gene match: 10. Germline assignment: CDR1 MNHEY and CDR2 SMNVEV (reference sequence). The CDR3 region is CASSFYDSGGIYEQYF. The CDR3, as DNA: TGTGCCAGCAGTTTTTATGATAGCGGGGGAATATACGAGCAGTACTTC.

For the CDR3, the DNA is TGTGCCAGCAGCTCCTCCTCTATGGAGAGGCAGTTCTTC. Residues: CASSSSSMERQFF. The chain employs TRBV9 and TRBJ2-1, with D uncertain. V lost 4 bases and J 12 bases, leaving 17 bases between the germline ends. The V gene's germline CDR1 is SGDLS and CDR2 YYNGEE. The CDR3 has 13 amino acids.

The chain joins TRBV19 to TRBJ1-6; no reliable D call. Germline assignment: CDR1 LNHDA and CDR2 SQIVND (reference sequence). There are 14 residues in the CDR3. V lost 1 base and J 7 bases, leaving 8 bases between the germline ends. The CDR3 spells CASSIVWSNSPLHF. The CDR3 coding sequence is TGTGCCAGTAGTATAGTCTGGAGCAATTCACCCCTCCACTTT.